This TCR beta chain comes out of a study of cytomegalovirus exposure and HLA in healthy donors. In its sample, this clone was seen once. Its target is unknown. General study findings and limits: Earlier analysis looked at TCR beta V segments, and most were productive about 87% or about 30% of the time.

13 Jbeta primers and 60 Vbeta primers were used for the PCR. Produced via immunoSEQ multiplex PCR; TCRdb's table is partial and in-frame only. This sample has under 200,000 clones; about 88% occur once, and the top ten carry roughly 1.9%. The CDR3 length is 14 residues. The V gene end was trimmed by 5 bases and the J gene end by 2 bases; junction bases not matched to a gene: 4. Germline V lookup: CDR1 SGHDN, CDR2 FVKESK. This chain uses TRBV14 with TRBJ2-7; 9 bases are shared with TRBD1. Sequenced: PBMCs. The sequence was obtained from a woman younger than 30 in good health and CMV-seronegative. This CDR3 reads CASSSRTGAYEQYF. CDR3 DNA sequence: TGTGCCAGCAGCTCACGGACAGGGGCCTACGAGCAGTACTTC.